This is a list of T cell receptor beta chains from one sample in a study of T cells in tuberculosis. TCRdb keeps only in-frame clones here, not all; method: immunoSEQ multiplex PCR. The repertoire holds some 30,000 clones, with approximately 85% as singletons. Sequenced here: PBMCs, sampled at tuberculosis diagnosis. The source of these receptors is an adult with tuberculosis. Both conserved end residues are part of each CDR3. Expanded clones get a size class; other rows say once, few or many, or leave the size out.

clone_size: -; j_call: TRBJ1-1; v_call: TRBV6-5; cdr3_aa: CASIIQGKAFF
clone_size: few; j_call: TRBJ2-6; v_call: TRBV5-1; cdr3_aa: CASNRGLGANVLTF
clone_size: -; j_call: TRBJ1-1; v_call: TRBV12-2; cdr3_aa: CASRLVERAGNTEAFF
clone_size: -; j_call: TRBJ2-3; v_call: TRBV7-3; cdr3_aa: CASSLEVVAGTDTDTQYF
clone_size: -; j_call: TRBJ2-7; v_call: TRBV30; cdr3_aa: CAWRGGPGEQYF
clone_size: -; j_call: TRBJ2-3; v_call: TRBV5-1; cdr3_aa: CASSPASGGQYTDTQYF
clone_size: -; j_call: TRBJ2-3; v_call: TRBV13; cdr3_aa: CASSLRPSGRAGDTQYF
clone_size: -; j_call: TRBJ2-7; v_call: TRBV7-9; cdr3_aa: CASSHLSGGRNEQYF
clone_size: -; j_call: TRBJ1-2; v_call: TRBV27; cdr3_aa: CASSLGGGNYGYTF
clone_size: -; j_call: TRBJ1-6; v_call: TRBV11-2; cdr3_aa: CASSLRPGANSPLHF
clone_size: once; j_call: TRBJ1-6; v_call: TRBV7-6; cdr3_aa: CASSLEGASPLHF
clone_size: -; j_call: TRBJ2-5; v_call: TRBV7-9; cdr3_aa: CASSLTSGALQETQYF
clone_size: -; j_call: TRBJ2-7; v_call: TRBV5-1; cdr3_aa: CASSLGGDRVEQYF
clone_size: once; j_call: TRBJ2-2; v_call: TRBV27; cdr3_aa: CASSFRGTSGIITGELFF
clone_size: -; j_call: TRBJ2-2; v_call: TRBV7-7; cdr3_aa: CASSSSGANTGELFF
clone_size: -; j_call: TRBJ1-2; v_call: TRBV6-6; cdr3_aa: CASSPSLGYTF
clone_size: -; j_call: TRBJ1-1; v_call: TRBV6-4; cdr3_aa: CASSADHDRGNTEAFF
clone_size: -; j_call: TRBJ2-5; v_call: TRBV9; cdr3_aa: CASSFRQSQETQYF
clone_size: -; j_call: TRBJ1-5; v_call: TRBV28; cdr3_aa: CASSSDRGIRQPQHF
clone_size: -; j_call: TRBJ1-1; v_call: TRBV7-2; cdr3_aa: CASSLVSRNTEAFF
clone_size: few; j_call: TRBJ1-5; v_call: TRBV28; cdr3_aa: CASHWTANQPQHF
clone_size: once; j_call: TRBJ2-2; v_call: TRBV28; cdr3_aa: CASTPTGTGELFF
clone_size: -; j_call: TRBJ1-1; v_call: TRBV7-9; cdr3_aa: CASTGGLYTEAFF
clone_size: -; j_call: TRBJ2-1; v_call: TRBV30; cdr3_aa: CAWSGTGGRNEQFF
clone_size: -; j_call: TRBJ2-1; v_call: TRBV10-3; cdr3_aa: CAIRDSGGAYNEQFF
clone_size: -; j_call: TRBJ2-5; v_call: TRBV28; cdr3_aa: CASSLWTRKETQYF
clone_size: -; j_call: TRBJ1-4; v_call: TRBV6-1; cdr3_aa: CASEGQINEKLFF
clone_size: -; j_call: TRBJ2-3; v_call: TRBV5-6; cdr3_aa: CASSLWDRLPTDTQYF
clone_size: -; j_call: TRBJ1-4; v_call: TRBV9; cdr3_aa: CASSAPWGQTNEKLFF
clone_size: -; j_call: TRBJ1-1; v_call: TRBV5-1; cdr3_aa: CASSLAPTGGTEAFF
clone_size: -; j_call: TRBJ2-6; v_call: TRBV28; cdr3_aa: CASSLGGSGANVLTF
clone_size: -; j_call: TRBJ2-2; v_call: TRBV2; cdr3_aa: CATRTSEGTGELFF
clone_size: -; j_call: TRBJ1-4; v_call: TRBV6-6; cdr3_aa: CASRGATGTSEKLFF
clone_size: -; j_call: TRBJ2-1; v_call: TRBV30; cdr3_aa: CAWSNSGQGLREQFF
clone_size: -; j_call: TRBJ2-2; v_call: TRBV5-5; cdr3_aa: CASSLRTRRGTGELFF
clone_size: -; j_call: TRBJ1-2; v_call: TRBV9; cdr3_aa: CASSASWTTILYGYTF
clone_size: -; j_call: TRBJ1-5; v_call: TRBV28; cdr3_aa: CASSGQGVLNQPQHF
clone_size: few; j_call: TRBJ2-2; v_call: TRBV2; cdr3_aa: CASKKTGANTGELFF
clone_size: -; j_call: TRBJ1-2; v_call: TRBV6-5; cdr3_aa: CASRGGRQSYGYTF
clone_size: few; j_call: TRBJ1-3; v_call: TRBV18; cdr3_aa: CASSPLTGRDTIYF
clone_size: -; j_call: TRBJ2-5; v_call: TRBV25-1; cdr3_aa: CASSESGWYLETQYF
clone_size: few; j_call: TRBJ1-2; v_call: TRBV4-2; cdr3_aa: CASSQDREGYTF
clone_size: once; j_call: TRBJ1-4; v_call: TRBV9; cdr3_aa: CASSLRGETDEKLFF
clone_size: -; j_call: TRBJ2-3; v_call: TRBV5-1; cdr3_aa: CASSSGTRGGRTDTQYF
clone_size: -; j_call: TRBJ2-1; v_call: TRBV11-2; cdr3_aa: CASSQGVAGGREQFF
clone_size: -; j_call: TRBJ1-5; v_call: TRBV6-1; cdr3_aa: CASTTGFSNQPQHF
clone_size: -; j_call: TRBJ2-7; v_call: TRBV7-2; cdr3_aa: CASSPRLAGSYEQYF
clone_size: -; j_call: TRBJ1-2; v_call: TRBV9; cdr3_aa: CASSFPRTGANYGYTF
clone_size: -; j_call: TRBJ2-5; v_call: TRBV9; cdr3_aa: CASSVAMGQEETQYF
clone_size: -; j_call: TRBJ2-3; v_call: TRBV5-1; cdr3_aa: CASSLVGQNTDTQYF